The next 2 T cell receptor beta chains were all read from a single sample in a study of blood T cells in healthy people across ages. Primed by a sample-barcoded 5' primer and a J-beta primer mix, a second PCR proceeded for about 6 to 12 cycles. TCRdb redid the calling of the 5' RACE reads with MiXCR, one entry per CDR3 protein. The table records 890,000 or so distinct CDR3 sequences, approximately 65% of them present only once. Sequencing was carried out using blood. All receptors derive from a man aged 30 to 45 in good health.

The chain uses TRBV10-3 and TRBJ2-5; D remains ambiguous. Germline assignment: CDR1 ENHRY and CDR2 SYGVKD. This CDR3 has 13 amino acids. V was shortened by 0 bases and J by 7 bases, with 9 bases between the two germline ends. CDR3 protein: CAISESAAVTQYF. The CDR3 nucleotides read TGTGCCATCAGTGAGTCGGCTGCGGTGACCCAGTACTTC.

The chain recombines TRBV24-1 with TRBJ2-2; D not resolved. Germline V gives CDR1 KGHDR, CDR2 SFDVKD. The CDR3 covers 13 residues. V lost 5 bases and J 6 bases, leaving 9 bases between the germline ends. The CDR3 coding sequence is TGTGCCACCAGTGTAGATATCTCCGGGGAGCTGTTTTTT. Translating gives CATSVDISGELFF.